Below are 8 T cell receptor beta chains sequenced from a single sample in a study of shared T cell receptors in the human thymus. Generated by immunoSEQ multiplex PCR, the TCRdb table keeps only in-frame clones and is missing some. This table has approximately 730,000 clones, over 75% appearing once. The sample was also reused in another study, on human thymus T cells.

Sequenced input: thymocytes. The source is a girl under three years old with a congenital heart defect.

The DNA for the CDR3 is TGTGCCACCAGCAGGTTATCGCCGGGACATAGCAATCAGCCCCAGCATTTT. As protein: CATSRLSPGHSNQPQHF. V and J are TRBV15 and TRBJ1-5; D is perhaps TRBD1 (6 bases). V dropped 3 bases and J dropped 0 bases, with 15 bases sitting between them. The germline V gene has CDR1 LNHNV and CDR2 YYDKDF (reference sequence). This CDR3 region has 17 residues. The full variable domain, its missing parts supplied by reference TRBV15 and TRBJ1-5, is DAMVIQNPRYQVTQFGKPVTLSCSQTLNHNVMYWYQQKSSQAPKLLFHYYDKDFNNEADTPDNFQSRRPNTSFCFLDIRSPGLGDTAMYLCATSRLSPGHSNQPQHFGDGTRLSIL.

The chain has TRBV6-1 and TRBJ2-3; the D gene is possibly TRBD1 (7 bases). V was trimmed by 2 bases and J by 3 bases, leaving 18 bases between them. In germline, CDR1 is MNHNS, CDR2 SASEGT. The CDR3 is 17 amino acids. CDR3 sequence: CASSESRQGGLTDTQYF. The CDR3 nucleotides read TGTGCCAGCAGTGAAAGTCGGCAGGGGGGTTTGACAGATACGCAGTATTTT.

The genes are TRBV5-1 and TRBJ1-6, with 7 bases fitting TRBD1. This CDR3 is built from 15 residues. V lost 2 bases to trimming and J lost 9 bases; unmatched junction nucleotides: 8. Germline V CDR1 and CDR2: SGHRS, YFSETQ. The CDR3 sequence is CASSFGQAQSSPLHF. For the CDR3, the DNA is TGCGCCAGCAGCTTCGGACAGGCCCAAAGTTCACCCCTCCACTTT.

This clone was counted once. V and J are TRBV7-6 and TRBJ1-6; 10 positions match TRBD1. The junction had 11 bases not matched to a gene; V was cut back by 5 bases and J by 10 bases. This CDR3 contains 16 residues. In germline, CDR1 is SGHVS, CDR2 FNYEAQ. CDR3 nucleotide sequence: TGTGCCAGCAGCCCTAACAGGGACAGGGGAAGCTCACCCCTCCACTTT. Amino acids: CASSPNRDRGSSPLHF.

The chain carries TRBV11-2 and TRBJ1-2; tentatively, D is TRBD1 (6 bases). Germline assignment: CDR1 SGHAT and CDR2 FQNNGV. V lost 4 bases and J 6 bases, leaving 21 bases between the germline ends. The CDR3 extends over 16 amino acids. CDR3 coding DNA: TGTGCCAGCAGCTCGGTACAGGGCTCGGTGAGGGATGGCTACACCTTC. It encodes CASSSVQGSVRDGYTF.

The chain combines TRBV9 with TRBJ2-1; 8 bases are shared with TRBD2. Unmatched junction bases numbered 7, after V lost 6 bases and J lost 5 bases. The CDR3 contains 14 residues. CDR1 SGDLS and CDR2 YYNGEE come from the germline V gene. This chain's CDR3 is CASTELAVNNEQFF. The CDR3 DNA reads as TGTGCCAGCACCGAACTAGCGGTCAACAATGAGCAGTTCTTC.

This clone has just one count. The chain has TRBV5-6 and TRBJ1-1; D is undetermined. From germline, CDR1 is SGHDT and CDR2 YYEEEE. The CDR3 contains 16 residues. Trimming took off 4 bases at V and 1 base at J, with 17 bases between the two ends. The CDR3 region is CASSLNRGVGNTEAFF. The CDR3 bases are TGTGCCAGCAGCCTAAACCGGGGAGTGGGGAACACTGAAGCTTTCTTT. Full variable domain (outside the CDR3, taken from reference TRBV5-6 and TRBJ1-1): DAGVTQSPTHLIKTRGQQVTLRCSPKSGHDTVSWYQQALGQGPQFIFQYYEEEERQRGNFPDRFSGHQFPNYSSELNVNALLLGDSALYLCASSLNRGVGNTEAFFGQGTRLTVV.

The chain joins TRBV5-1 to TRBJ1-3; D call uncertain. The CDR3 spans 15 residues. Germline assignment: CDR1 SGHRS and CDR2 YFSETQ. The ends were cut back, 4 bases at V and 4 bases at J, with 15 bases in the middle. CDR3 loop: CASSPGKARGNTIYF. DNA for the CDR3: TGCGCCAGCAGCCCCGGGAAGGCAAGGGGAAACACCATATATTTT.